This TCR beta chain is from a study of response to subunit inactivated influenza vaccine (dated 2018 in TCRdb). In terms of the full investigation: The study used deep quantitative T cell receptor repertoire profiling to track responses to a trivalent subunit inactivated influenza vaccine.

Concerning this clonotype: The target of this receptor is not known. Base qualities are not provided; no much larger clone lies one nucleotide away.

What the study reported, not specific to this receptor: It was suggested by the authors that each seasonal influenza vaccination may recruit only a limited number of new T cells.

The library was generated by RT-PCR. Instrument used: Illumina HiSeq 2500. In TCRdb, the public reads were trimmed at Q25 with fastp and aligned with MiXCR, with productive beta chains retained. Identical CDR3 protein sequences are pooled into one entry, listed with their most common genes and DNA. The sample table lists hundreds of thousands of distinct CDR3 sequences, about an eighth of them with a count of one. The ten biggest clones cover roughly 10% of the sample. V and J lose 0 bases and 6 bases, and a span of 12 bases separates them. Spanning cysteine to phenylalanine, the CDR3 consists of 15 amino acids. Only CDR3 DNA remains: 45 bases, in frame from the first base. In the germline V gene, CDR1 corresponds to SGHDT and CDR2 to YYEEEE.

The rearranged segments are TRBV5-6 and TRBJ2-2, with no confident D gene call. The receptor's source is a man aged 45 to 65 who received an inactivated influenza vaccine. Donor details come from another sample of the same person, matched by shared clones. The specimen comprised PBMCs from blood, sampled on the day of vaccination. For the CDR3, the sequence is CASSLAVIVAGELFF. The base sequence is TGTGCCAGCAGCTTGGCCGTTATCGTGGCCGGGGAGCTGTTTTTT. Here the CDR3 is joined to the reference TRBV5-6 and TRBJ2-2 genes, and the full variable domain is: DAGVTQSPTHLIKTRGQQVTLRCSPKSGHDTVSWYQQALGQGPQFIFQYYEEEERQRGNFPDRFSGHQFPNYSSELNVNALLLGDSALYLCASSLAVIVAGELFFGEGSRLTVL.